This T cell receptor beta chain was observed in a study of preoperative IRX-2 immunotherapy in early breast cancer. Method: immunoSEQ multiplex PCR; TCRdb's copy keeps in-frame clones and lacks some. The profile covers under 15,000 clones, with approximately 90% appearing a single time and approximately 28% taken by the ten largest. Treatment described: preoperative locoregional IRX-2 cytokine immunotherapy. Preoperative locoregional IRX-2 cytokine immunotherapy was tested in the phase Ib source study. The V gene lost 2 bases and the J gene lost 6 bases, with 11 bases spanning the gap. The CDR3 sequence is 13 residues long. CDR1 is SGHDT, CDR2 YYEEEE, per germline.

This chain links TRBV5-6 with TRBJ1-2, with unresolved D. The specimen was collected from a patient treated with IRX-2 immunotherapy. The origin of this receptor is a human donor with breast cancer. The CDR3 reads CASSFRQADGYTF. Written as DNA, the CDR3 is TGTGCCAGCAGCTTTCGGCAGGCCGATGGCTACACCTTC. The full variable domain, rest sourced from reference TRBV5-6 and TRBJ1-2, is DAGVTQSPTHLIKTRGQQVTLRCSPKSGHDTVSWYQQALGQGPQFIFQYYEEEERQRGNFPDRFSGHQFPNYSSELNVNALLLGDSALYLCASSFRQADGYTFGSGTRLTVV.